One sample yielded the 10 T cell receptor beta chains listed below, sequenced in a study of blood T cell repertoires in COVID-19. Assay: immunoSEQ multiplex PCR; the TCRdb copy retains only in-frame clones and omits some. The sample lists approximately 97,000 clones; around 88% were seen once. Sequencing was done on a sample of peripheral blood. The receptor set was obtained from a woman older than 75 with acute or convalescent COVID-19.

The chain is built from TRBV12-3 or TRBV12-4 and TRBJ1-5; D is unresolved. This CDR3 contains 13 residues. Trimming left V 1 base short and J 6 bases short, with 7 bases between. CDR3 sequence reads: CASSLVGGQPQHF. The CDR3 nucleotides read TGTGCCAGCAGTTTAGTTGGAGGTCAGCCCCAGCATTTT.

The V call is TRBV6-5, the J call TRBJ1-4; 10 nucleotides align to TRBD1. The CDR3 is 14 amino acids. Germline V gene lookup returns CDR1 MNHEY and CDR2 SVGAGI. J gave up 6 bases and V 6 bases, and 4 bases lay outside the gene matches. The CDR3, as DNA: TGTGCCAGCAGCTGGACAGGGGGGGATGAAAAACTGTTTTTT. Its translation is CASSWTGGDEKLFF.

CDR3 sequence (DNA): TGCGCCAGCAGCTTCGTTCTGGGCGGGGAAAAACTGTTTTTT. This codes for CASSFVLGGEKLFF. The chain links TRBV5-1 to TRBJ1-4; the D is unclear. The CDR3 extends over 14 amino acids. Trimming pared 2 bases from V and 8 bases from J, leaving 13 bases between. Germline V gives CDR1 SGHRS, CDR2 YFSETQ.

The chain couples TRBV28 to TRBJ2-1; 10 bases match TRBD2. V dropped 1 base and J dropped 0; count of bases not matched to a gene: 18. Germline V gene sequence: CDR1 MDHEN, CDR2 SYDVKM. The CDR3 spans 22 residues. Written as DNA, the CDR3 is TGTGCCAGCAGTTTATTCTCCCTCCAGCGGGGGGGGCTCAAAAGCTCCTACAATGAGCAGTTCTTC. Residues: CASSLFSLQRGGLKSSYNEQFF.

Written as DNA, the CDR3 is TGTGCCAGCAGTGACGGAGCACCGACTTCCTACACCTTC. It codes for CASSDGAPTSYTF. The chain combines TRBV12-3 or TRBV12-4 with TRBJ1-2, with unresolved D. V dropped 5 bases and J dropped 10 bases, with 17 bases sitting between them. The CDR3 has 13 residues.

The V gene is TRBV5-6, the J gene TRBJ2-2, with TRBD2 matching 12 bases. The CDR3 totals 15 residues. Germline V gene sequence: CDR1 SGHDT, CDR2 YYEEEE. Trimming took 4 bases from V and 6 from J; bases not matched to a gene: 4. CDR3 sequence reads: CASSLGLAGSGELFF. In nucleotides, the CDR3 is TGTGCCAGCAGCCTCGGACTAGCGGGGTCCGGGGAGCTGTTTTTT.

The rearrangement links TRBV27 to TRBJ2-3, with 7 positions matching TRBD2. Germline V gene lookup returns CDR1 MNHEY and CDR2 SMNVEV (reference sequence). V shed 5 bases and J 1 base; nucleotides not matched to a gene: 6. The CDR3 sequence is 15 residues long. The DNA for the CDR3 is TGTGCCAGCAGTCACCGGGGGGTGGGCACAGATACGCAGTATTTT. Its translation is CASSHRGVGTDTQYF.

V gene TRBV24-1 combines with J gene TRBJ1-2; D gene ambiguous. Trimming took 1 base from V and 8 from J, leaving 10 bases between them. CDR1 and CDR2 (germline): KGHDR, SFDVKD. The CDR3 runs to 13 residues. CDR3 sequence: CATSDFPGEGYTF. In DNA, the CDR3 is TGTGCCACCAGTGATTTCCCCGGAGAGGGCTACACCTTC.

The chain recombines TRBV12-3 or TRBV12-4 with TRBJ1-3; D is unresolved. V was pared by 6 bases and J by 9 bases, with 12 bases between. This CDR3 is 12 amino acids long. CDR3 DNA sequence: TGTGCCAGCAGCCGCAGAGCGGCCACCATATATTTT. It translates to CASSRRAATIYF.

This chain links TRBV24-1 with TRBJ2-3; 8 nucleotides agree with TRBD1. V was clipped by 5 bases and J by 2 bases; unmatched bases: 8. The CDR3 runs to 16 residues. Germline-derived CDR1 and CDR2 are KGHDR and SFDVKD. As DNA, the CDR3 is TGTGCCACCAGTGGCGGACAGGGAGTCTTCACAGATACGCAGTATTTT. Translating gives CATSGGQGVFTDTQYF.